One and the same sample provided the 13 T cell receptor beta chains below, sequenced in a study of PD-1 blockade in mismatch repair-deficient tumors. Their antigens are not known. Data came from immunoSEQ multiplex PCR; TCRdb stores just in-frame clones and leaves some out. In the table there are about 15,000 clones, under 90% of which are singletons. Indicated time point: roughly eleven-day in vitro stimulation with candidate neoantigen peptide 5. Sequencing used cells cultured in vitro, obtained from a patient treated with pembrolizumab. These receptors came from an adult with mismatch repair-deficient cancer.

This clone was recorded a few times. The CDR3, as DNA: TGCAGCGTTGAAAGGCAGGACACCGGGGAGCTGTTTTTT. It translates to CSVERQDTGELFF. V usage is TRBV29-1 and J usage is TRBJ2-2; unclear D gene. V lost 2 bases and J lost 3, with 7 bases in between. Germline CDR1 is SQVTM and CDR2 is ANQGSEA. The CDR3 spans 13 residues.

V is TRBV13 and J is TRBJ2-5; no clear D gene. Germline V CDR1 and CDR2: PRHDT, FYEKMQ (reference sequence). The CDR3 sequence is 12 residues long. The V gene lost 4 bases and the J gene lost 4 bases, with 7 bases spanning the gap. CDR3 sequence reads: CASSSQVETQYF. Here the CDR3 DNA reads TGTGCCAGCAGCTCCCAGGTAGAGACCCAGTACTTC.

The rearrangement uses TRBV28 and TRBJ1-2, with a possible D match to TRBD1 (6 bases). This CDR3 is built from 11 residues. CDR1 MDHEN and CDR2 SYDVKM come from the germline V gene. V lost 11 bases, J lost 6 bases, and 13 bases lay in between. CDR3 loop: CAGGTSHGYTF. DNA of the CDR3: TGTGCCGGAGGGACATCGCATGGCTACACCTTC.

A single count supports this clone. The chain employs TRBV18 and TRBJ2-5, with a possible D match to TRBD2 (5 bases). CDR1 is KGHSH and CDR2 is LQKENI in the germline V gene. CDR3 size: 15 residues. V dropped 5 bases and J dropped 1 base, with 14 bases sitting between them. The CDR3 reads CASSYSTGFQETQYF. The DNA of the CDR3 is TGTGCCAGCTCATACTCCACGGGGTTCCAAGAGACCCAGTACTTC.

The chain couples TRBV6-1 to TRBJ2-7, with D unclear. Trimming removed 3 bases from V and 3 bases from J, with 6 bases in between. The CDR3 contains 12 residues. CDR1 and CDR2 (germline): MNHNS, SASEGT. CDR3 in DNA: TGTGCCAGCAGTGATGTTAACTACGAGCAGTACTTC. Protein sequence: CASSDVNYEQYF.

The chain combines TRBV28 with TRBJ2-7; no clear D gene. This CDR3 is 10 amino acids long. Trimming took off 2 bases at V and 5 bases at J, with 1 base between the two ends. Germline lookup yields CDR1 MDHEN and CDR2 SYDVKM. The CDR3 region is CASSLDEQYF. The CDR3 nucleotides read TGTGCCAGCAGTTTAGACGAGCAGTACTTC. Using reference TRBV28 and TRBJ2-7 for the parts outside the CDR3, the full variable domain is DVKVTQSSRYLVKRTGEKVFLECVQDMDHENMFWYRQDPGLGLRLIYFSYDVKMKEKGDIPEGYSVSREKKERFSLILESASTNQTSMYLCASSLDEQYFGPGTRLTVT.

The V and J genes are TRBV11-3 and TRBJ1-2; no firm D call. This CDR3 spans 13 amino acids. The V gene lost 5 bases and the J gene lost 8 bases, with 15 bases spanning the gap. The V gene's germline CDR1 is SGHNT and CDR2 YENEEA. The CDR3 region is CASSAPLTGGYTF. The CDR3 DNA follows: TGTGCCAGCAGCGCTCCCCTGACCGGGGGCTACACCTTC.

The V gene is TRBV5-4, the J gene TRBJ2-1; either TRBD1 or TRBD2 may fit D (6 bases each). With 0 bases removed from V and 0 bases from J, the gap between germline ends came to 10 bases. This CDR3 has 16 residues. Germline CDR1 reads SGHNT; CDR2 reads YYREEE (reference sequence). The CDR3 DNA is TGTGCCAGCAGCTTGGGGGGGGCCAGCTCCTACAATGAGCAGTTCTTC. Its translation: CASSLGGASSYNEQFF.

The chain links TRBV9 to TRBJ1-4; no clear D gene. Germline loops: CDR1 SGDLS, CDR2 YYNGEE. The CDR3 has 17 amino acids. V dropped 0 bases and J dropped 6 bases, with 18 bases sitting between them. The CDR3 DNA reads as TGTGCCAGCAGCGTAGTGGAGGCAGGCAGTTTTGATGAAAAACTGTTTTTT. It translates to CASSVVEAGSFDEKLFF.

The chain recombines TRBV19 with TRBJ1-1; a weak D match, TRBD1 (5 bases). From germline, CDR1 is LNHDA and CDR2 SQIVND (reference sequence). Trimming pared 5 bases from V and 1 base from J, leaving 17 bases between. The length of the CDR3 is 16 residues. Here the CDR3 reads CASSAQDGGANTEAFF. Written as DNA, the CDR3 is TGTGCCAGTAGTGCCCAGGACGGAGGGGCGAACACTGAAGCTTTCTTT. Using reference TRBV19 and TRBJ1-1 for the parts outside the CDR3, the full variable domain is DGGITQSPKYLFRKEGQNVTLSCEQNLNHDAMYWYRQDPGQGLRLIYYSQIVNDFQKGDIAEGYSVSREKKESFPLTVTSAQKNPTAFYLCASSAQDGGANTEAFFGQGTRLTVV.

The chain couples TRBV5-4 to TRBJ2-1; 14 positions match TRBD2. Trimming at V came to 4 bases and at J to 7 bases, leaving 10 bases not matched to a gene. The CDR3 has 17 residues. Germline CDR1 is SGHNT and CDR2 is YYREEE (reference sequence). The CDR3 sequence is CASSPTGTSGRENEQFF. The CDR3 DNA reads TGTGCCAGCAGCCCCACCGGGACTAGCGGGAGAGAAAATGAGCAGTTCTTC.

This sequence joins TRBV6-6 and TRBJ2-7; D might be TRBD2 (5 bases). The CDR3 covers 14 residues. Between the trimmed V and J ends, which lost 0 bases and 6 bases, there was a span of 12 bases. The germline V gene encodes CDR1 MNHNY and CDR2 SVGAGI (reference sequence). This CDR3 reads CASSYSVGDGEQYF. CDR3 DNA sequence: TGTGCCAGCAGTTACTCCGTCGGGGATGGCGAGCAGTACTTC.

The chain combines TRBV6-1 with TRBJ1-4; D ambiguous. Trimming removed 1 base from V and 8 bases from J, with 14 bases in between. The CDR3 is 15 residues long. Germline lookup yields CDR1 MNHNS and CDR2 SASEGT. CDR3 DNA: TGTGCCAGCAGTGAAGGGGTACCGGGTGGCGAAAAACTGTTTTTT. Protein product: CASSEGVPGGEKLFF.